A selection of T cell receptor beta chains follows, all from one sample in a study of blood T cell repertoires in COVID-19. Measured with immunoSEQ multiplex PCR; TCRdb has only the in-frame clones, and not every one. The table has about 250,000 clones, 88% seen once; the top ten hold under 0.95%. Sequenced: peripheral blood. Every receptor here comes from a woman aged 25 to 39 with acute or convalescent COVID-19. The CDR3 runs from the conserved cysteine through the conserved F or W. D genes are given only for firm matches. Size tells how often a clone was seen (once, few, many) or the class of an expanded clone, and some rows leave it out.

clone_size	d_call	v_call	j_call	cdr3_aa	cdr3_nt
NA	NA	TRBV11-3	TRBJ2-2	CASGQNTGELFF	TGTGCCAGCGGGCAGAACACCGGGGAGCTGTTTTTT
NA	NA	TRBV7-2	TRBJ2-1	CASSLAGGSVYNEQFF	TGTGCCAGCAGCTTAGCGGGAGGTAGTGTTTACAATGAGCAGTTCTTC
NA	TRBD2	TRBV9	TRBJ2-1	CASSARTSGWSEQFF	TGTGCCAGCAGCGCCCGGACTAGCGGGTGGAGTGAGCAGTTCTTC
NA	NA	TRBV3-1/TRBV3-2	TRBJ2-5	CASSRAGRQETQYF	TGTGCCAGCAGCCGGGCGGGAAGGCAAGAGACCCAGTACTTC
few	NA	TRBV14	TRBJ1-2	CASSQDPRYGYTF	TGTGCCAGCAGCCAAGATCCACGGTATGGCTACACCTTC
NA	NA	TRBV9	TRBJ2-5	CASSVGPAKGETQYF	TGTGCCAGCAGCGTAGGGCCCGCGAAGGGGGAGACCCAGTACTTC
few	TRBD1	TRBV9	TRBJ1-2	CASSRDRGYGYTF	TGTGCCAGCAGCCGGGACAGGGGCTATGGCTACACCTTC
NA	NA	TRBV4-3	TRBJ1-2	CASSQVRTAHGYTF	TGCGCCAGCAGCCAAGTCAGGACAGCCCATGGCTACACCTTC
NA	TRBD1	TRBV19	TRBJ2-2	CASSRDRAAGELFF	TGTGCCAGTAGTAGGGACAGGGCTGCCGGGGAGCTGTTTTTT
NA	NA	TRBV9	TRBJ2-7	CASSPSMVEHREQYF	TGTGCCAGCAGCCCTAGTATGGTCGAACACCGCGAGCAGTACTTC
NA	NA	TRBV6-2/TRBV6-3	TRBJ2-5	CASSYTISGAVVLETQYF	TGTGCCAGCAGTTACACTATCTCAGGGGCAGTCGTCCTTGAGACCCAGTACTTC
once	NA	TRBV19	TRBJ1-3	CASSMAGPGNTIYF	TGTGCCAGTAGTATGGCAGGGCCGGGAAACACCATATATTTT
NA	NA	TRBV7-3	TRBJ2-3	CASRRRAGTDTQYF	TGTGCCAGCAGGCGGAGGGCCGGGACAGATACGCAGTATTTT
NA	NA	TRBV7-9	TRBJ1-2	CASSPSGGHYGYTF	TGTGCCAGCAGCCCCAGCGGGGGCCACTATGGCTACACCTTC
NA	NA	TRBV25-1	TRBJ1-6	CASSEYVGNSPLHF	TGTGCCAGCAGTGAATACGTCGGGAATTCACCCCTCCACTTT
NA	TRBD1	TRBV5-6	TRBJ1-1	CASSPLVGQGYMNTEAFF	TGTGCCAGCAGCCCTCTTGTGGGACAGGGTTATATGAACACTGAAGCTTTCTTT
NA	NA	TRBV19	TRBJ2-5	CASSLDSQETQYF	TGTGCCAGTAGTCTTGACAGTCAAGAGACCCAGTACTTC
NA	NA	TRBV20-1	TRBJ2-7	CSASGLQAGLTYEQYF	TGCAGTGCTAGTGGCCTCCAAGCGGGTTTAACCTACGAGCAGTACTTC
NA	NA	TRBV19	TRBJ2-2	CASSIFSPGAGELFF	TGTGCCAGTAGTATATTCTCCCCGGGTGCCGGGGAGCTGTTTTTT
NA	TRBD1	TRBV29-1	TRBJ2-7	CSVDKLRQGTYEQYF	TGCAGCGTTGACAAGCTGAGACAGGGGACCTACGAGCAGTACTTC
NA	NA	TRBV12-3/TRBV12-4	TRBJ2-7	CASSPSPFNEQYF	TGTGCCAGCAGCCCCTCCCCGTTTAACGAGCAGTACTTC
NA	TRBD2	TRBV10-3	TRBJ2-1	CAITPTGRAGAYNEQFF	TGTGCCATCACTCCGACGGGGAGAGCGGGGGCCTACAATGAGCAGTTCTTC
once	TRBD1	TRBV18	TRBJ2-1	CASFPGTGAPSSYNEQFF	TGTGCCAGCTTTCCCGGGACAGGGGCCCCTAGCTCCTACAATGAGCAGTTCTTC
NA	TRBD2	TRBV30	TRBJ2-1	CAWSGLAGGRVNEQFF	TGTGCCTGGAGTGGCCTAGCGGGAGGTAGGGTCAATGAGCAGTTCTTC
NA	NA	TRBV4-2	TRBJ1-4	CASSQDAGTNEKLFF	TGTGCCAGCAGCCAAGATGCGGGGACTAATGAAAAACTGTTTTTT
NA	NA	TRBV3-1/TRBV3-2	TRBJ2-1	CASSQVSGSYNEQFF	TGTGCCAGCAGCCAGGTTAGCGGCTCCTACAATGAGCAGTTCTTC
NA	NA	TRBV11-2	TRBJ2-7	CASSLEGRQTYEQYF	TGTGCCAGCAGCTTGGAGGGGAGGCAGACCTACGAGCAGTACTTC
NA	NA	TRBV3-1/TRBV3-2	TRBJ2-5	CASSPFGETQYF	TGTGCCAGCAGCCCCTTCGGGGAGACCCAGTACTTC
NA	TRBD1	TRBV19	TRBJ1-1	CASSIGTGLRYTEAFF	TGTGCCAGTAGTATCGGGACAGGGCTTCGATACACTGAAGCTTTCTTT
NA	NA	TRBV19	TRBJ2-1	CASSPIRGAPNTLYNEQFF	TGTGCCAGTAGCCCTATTCGAGGAGCCCCGAATACCTTATACAATGAGCAGTTCTTC
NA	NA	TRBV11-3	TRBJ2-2	CASSLVGNTGELFF	TGTGCCAGCAGCTTAGTCGGGAACACCGGGGAGCTGTTTTTT
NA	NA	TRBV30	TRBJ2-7	CAWSFPGAHYEQYF	TGTGCCTGGAGTTTCCCAGGGGCCCACTACGAGCAGTACTTC
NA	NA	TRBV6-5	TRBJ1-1	CASSYWVGSTTEAFF	TGTGCCAGCAGTTACTGGGTGGGCTCGACCACTGAAGCTTTCTTT
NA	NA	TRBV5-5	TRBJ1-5	CASSTGDRLVHPQHF	TGTGCCAGCAGCACCGGTGACCGACTGGTTCACCCCCAGCATTTT
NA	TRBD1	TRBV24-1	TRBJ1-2	CATSEPDRDYGYTF	TGTGCCACCAGTGAACCGGACAGGGATTATGGCTACACCTTC
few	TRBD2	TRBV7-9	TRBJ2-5	CASSLKRLAGGPRETQYF	TGTGCCAGCAGCTTAAAGAGACTAGCGGGAGGGCCTCGTGAGACCCAGTACTTC
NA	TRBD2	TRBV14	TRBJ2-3	CASSQDIRLAGYRADTQYF	TGTGCCAGCAGCCAAGATATAAGACTAGCAGGTTATAGGGCAGATACGCAGTATTTT